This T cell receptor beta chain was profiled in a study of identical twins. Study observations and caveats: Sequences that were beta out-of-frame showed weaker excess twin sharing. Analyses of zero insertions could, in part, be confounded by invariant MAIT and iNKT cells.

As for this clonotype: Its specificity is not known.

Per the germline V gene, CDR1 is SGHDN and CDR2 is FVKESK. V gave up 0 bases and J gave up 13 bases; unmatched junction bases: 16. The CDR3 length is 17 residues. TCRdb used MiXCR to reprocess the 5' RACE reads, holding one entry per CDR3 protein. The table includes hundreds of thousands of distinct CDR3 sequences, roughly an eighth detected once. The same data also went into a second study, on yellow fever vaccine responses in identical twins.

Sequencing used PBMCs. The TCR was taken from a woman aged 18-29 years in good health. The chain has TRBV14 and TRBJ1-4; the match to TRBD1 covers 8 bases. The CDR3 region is CASSQDRPDREVGRLFF. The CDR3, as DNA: TGTGCCAGCAGCCAAGATCGCCCGGACAGGGAAGTAGGGCGACTGTTTTTT.